The rows below give T cell receptor beta chains drawn from one sample of a study of blood T cell repertoires in COVID-19. Repertoires were generated with immunoSEQ multiplex PCR, while TCRdb's copy carries only in-frame clones and drops some. The sample carries some 350,000 clones, about 88% recorded once. The sequenced sample was peripheral blood. The receptors shown here come from a woman in her 70s with COVID-19, enrolled during active disease. CDR3s include the opening cysteine and the closing phenylalanine or tryptophan. The D gene is left open where the match is weak. Clone size, where shown, is once, few, many, or a class for clones that have expanded.

J,size,D,V,DNA,CDR3
TRBJ2-3,.,TRBD1,TRBV27,TGTGCCAGCAGCCTCCGGGACAGGGAATTGGCAGATACGCAGTATTTT,CASSLRDRELADTQYF
TRBJ1-1,.,.,TRBV5-1,TGCGCCAGCAGCTTGGAGACAGGCACTGAAGCTTTCTTT,CASSLETGTEAFF
TRBJ2-7,few,.,TRBV1,TGCACCAGCAGCCAAGATTGGGCGAGGGACGAGCAGTACTTC,CTSSQDWARDEQYF
TRBJ2-5,.,.,TRBV27,TGTGCCAGCAGTCCCCAGGCAAGACAAGAGACCCAGTACTTC,CASSPQARQETQYF
TRBJ2-7,.,.,TRBV7-9,TGTGCCAGCAGCTTAGGAGGAGGGTTCGTATCCTACGAGCAGTACTTC,CASSLGGGFVSYEQYF
TRBJ1-2,.,TRBD1,TRBV19,TGTGCCATACAGGGGGCGCGTGGCTACACCTTC,CAIQGARGYTF
TRBJ2-5,.,.,TRBV2,TGTGCCAGCAGTCCTAACCAAGAGACCCAGTACTTC,CASSPNQETQYF
TRBJ1-5,.,.,TRBV15,TGTGCCACCAGCAGAGGCTATAGCAATCAGCCCCAGCATTTT,CATSRGYSNQPQHF
TRBJ2-7,.,.,TRBV29-1,TGCAGCGTTGCGGGTCAGGGTGGCGACGAGCAGTACTTC,CSVAGQGGDEQYF
TRBJ1-1,.,.,TRBV28,TGTGCCAGCAGTCTAAACAGACTGAACACTGAAGCTTTCTTT,CASSLNRLNTEAFF
TRBJ1-3,.,.,TRBV10-2,TGCGCCAGCAGTGAGCGGTGGCAGGCCCCGAACACCATATATTTT,CASSERWQAPNTIYF
TRBJ2-1,.,TRBD2,TRBV7-3,TGTGCCAGCAGCCCGCTCGGGGGGGCTTCCAATGAGCAGTTCTTC,CASSPLGGASNEQFF
TRBJ2-3,.,.,TRBV5-1,TGCGCCAGCAGCTCCCACTCGGCAGATACGCAGTATTTT,CASSSHSADTQYF
TRBJ1-3,.,.,TRBV14,TGTGCCAGCAGCCAAGCATCGGGGATGTTCTCTGGAAACACCATATATTTT,CASSQASGMFSGNTIYF
TRBJ2-1,.,TRBD2,TRBV18,TGTGCCAGCTCACCCCCTAGCGGGGGGGATCTTGAGCAGTTCTTC,CASSPPSGGDLEQFF
TRBJ1-6,.,TRBD1,TRBV2,TGTGCCAGCAGTGATTTGGGGACAGGGGGGAATTCACCCCTCCACTTT,CASSDLGTGGNSPLHF
TRBJ2-3,once,TRBD1,TRBV6-1,TGTGCCAGCAGTGAACCGCCTAACACCGGGACAGGGCTTTTCGGCCCTCCAGATACGCAGTATTTT,CASSEPPNTGTGLFGPPDTQYF
TRBJ1-6,.,.,TRBV12-5,TGTGCTAGTGGTTTGGACAGCTCCTATAATTCACCCCTCCACTTT,CASGLDSSYNSPLHF
TRBJ2-3,.,TRBD2,TRBV4-2,TGTGCCAGCAGCCCCCAGCGGGGGGGGACAGATACGCAGTATTTT,CASSPQRGGTDTQYF
TRBJ1-2,.,.,TRBV24-1,TGTGCCACCAGTCCCGACCACAGTTCGTATGGCTACACCTTC,CATSPDHSSYGYTF
TRBJ2-7,.,.,TRBV18,TGTGCCAGCTCATCCACGAGCTCCTACGAGCAGTACTTC,CASSSTSSYEQYF